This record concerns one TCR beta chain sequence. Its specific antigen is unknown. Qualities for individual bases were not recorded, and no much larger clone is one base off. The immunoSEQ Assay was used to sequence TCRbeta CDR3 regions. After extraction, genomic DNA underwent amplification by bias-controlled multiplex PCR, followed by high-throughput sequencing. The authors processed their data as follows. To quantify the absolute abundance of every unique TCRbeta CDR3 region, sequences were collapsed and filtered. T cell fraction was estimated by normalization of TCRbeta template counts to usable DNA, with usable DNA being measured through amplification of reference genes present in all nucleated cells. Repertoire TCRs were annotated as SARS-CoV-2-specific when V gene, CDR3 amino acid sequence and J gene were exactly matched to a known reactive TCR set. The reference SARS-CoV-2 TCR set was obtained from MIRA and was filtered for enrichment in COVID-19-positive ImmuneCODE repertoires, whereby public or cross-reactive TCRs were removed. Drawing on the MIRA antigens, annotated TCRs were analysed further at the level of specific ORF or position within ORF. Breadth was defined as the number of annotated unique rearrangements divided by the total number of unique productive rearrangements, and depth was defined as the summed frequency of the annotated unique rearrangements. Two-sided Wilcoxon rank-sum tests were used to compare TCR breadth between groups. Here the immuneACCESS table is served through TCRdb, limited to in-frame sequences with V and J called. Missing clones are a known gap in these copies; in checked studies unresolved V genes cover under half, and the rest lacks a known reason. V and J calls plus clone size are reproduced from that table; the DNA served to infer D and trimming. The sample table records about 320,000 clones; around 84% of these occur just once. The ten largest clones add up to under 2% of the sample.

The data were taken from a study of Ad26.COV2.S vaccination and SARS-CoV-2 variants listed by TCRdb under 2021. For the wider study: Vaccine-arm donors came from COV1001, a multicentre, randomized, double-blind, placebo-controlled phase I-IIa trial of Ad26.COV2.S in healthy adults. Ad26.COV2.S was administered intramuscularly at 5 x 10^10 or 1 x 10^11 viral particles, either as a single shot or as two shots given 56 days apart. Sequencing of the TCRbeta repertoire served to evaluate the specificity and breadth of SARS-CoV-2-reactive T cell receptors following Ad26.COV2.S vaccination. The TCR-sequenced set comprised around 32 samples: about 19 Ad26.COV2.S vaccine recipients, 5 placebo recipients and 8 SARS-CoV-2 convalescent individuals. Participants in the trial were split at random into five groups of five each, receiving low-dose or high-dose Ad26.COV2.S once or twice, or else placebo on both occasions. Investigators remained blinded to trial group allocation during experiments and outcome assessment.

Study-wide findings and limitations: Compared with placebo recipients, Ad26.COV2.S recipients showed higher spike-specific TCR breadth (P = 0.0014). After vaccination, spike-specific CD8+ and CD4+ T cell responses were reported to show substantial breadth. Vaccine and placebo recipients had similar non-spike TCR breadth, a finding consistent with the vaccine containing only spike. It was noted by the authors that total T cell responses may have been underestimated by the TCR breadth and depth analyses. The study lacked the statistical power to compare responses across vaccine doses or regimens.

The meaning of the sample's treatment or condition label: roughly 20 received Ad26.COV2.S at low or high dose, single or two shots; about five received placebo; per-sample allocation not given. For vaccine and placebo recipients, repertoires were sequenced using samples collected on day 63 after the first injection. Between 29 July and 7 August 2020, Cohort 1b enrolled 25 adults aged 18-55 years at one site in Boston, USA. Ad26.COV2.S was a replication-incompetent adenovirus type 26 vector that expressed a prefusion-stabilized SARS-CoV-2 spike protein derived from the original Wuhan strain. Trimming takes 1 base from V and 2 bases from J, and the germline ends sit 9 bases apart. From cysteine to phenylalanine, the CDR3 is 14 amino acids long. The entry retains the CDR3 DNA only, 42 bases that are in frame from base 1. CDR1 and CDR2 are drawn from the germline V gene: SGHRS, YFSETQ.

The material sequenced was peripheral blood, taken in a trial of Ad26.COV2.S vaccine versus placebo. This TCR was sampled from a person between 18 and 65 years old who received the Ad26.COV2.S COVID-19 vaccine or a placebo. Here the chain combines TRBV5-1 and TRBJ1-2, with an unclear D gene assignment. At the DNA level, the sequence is TGCGCCAGCAGCTTGTCGGAAACCAACTATGGCTACACCTTC. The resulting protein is CASSLSETNYGYTF. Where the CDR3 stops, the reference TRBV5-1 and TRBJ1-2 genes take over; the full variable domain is KAGVTQTPRYLIKTRGQQVTLSCSPISGHRSVSWYQQTPGQGLQFLFEYFSETQRNKGNFPGRFSGRQFSNSRSEMNVSTLELGDSALYLCASSLSETNYGYTFGSGTRLTVV.